The rows below give T cell receptor beta chains drawn from one sample of a study of T cell responses to AZD1222 COVID-19 vaccine. Profiling relied on immunoSEQ multiplex PCR, and the TCRdb table lists in-frame clones only, not all of them. The sample carries over 110,000 clones, 93% recorded once. The sample in question was peripheral blood, obtained after recovery from COVID-19. These receptors all stem from an adult who had recovered from COVID-19. The CDR3 runs from the conserved cysteine through the conserved F or W.

J gene	V gene	CDR3 protein
TRBJ2-1	TRBV5-1	CASSSGQGAYNEQFF
TRBJ1-6	TRBV5-1	CASSSSNSGQGNSPLHF
TRBJ1-2	TRBV4-1	CASSQGAEGTPYNYGYTF
TRBJ2-5	TRBV5-6	CASSLANGETQYF
TRBJ2-3	TRBV28	CASSLWTSGRGGGTDTQYF
TRBJ2-1	TRBV5-4	CASSSRGGAYNEQFF
TRBJ2-3	TRBV5-1	CASSYGSLTDTQYF
TRBJ2-1	TRBV27	CASSLRPDNEQFF
TRBJ1-2	TRBV10-3	CAISSGSGYGYTF
TRBJ2-7	TRBV4-1	CASSQGQGLTYEQYF
TRBJ1-1	TRBV5-4	CASSLASRGRNTEAFF
TRBJ1-6	TRBV11-2	CASSSDRNSPLHF
TRBJ1-2	TRBV5-8	CASSSGLNGYTF
TRBJ2-4	TRBV28	CASSVQAAKNIQYF
TRBJ2-6	TRBV19	CASTAEANVLTF
TRBJ2-3	TRBV11-2	CASRELWPQDSDTQYF
TRBJ2-5	TRBV20-1	CSASDPGQGLETQYF
TRBJ2-7	TRBV5-1	CASQFTGEGSYEQYF
TRBJ2-1	TRBV11-2	CASSLSGKGSYNEQFF
TRBJ1-1	TRBV28	CASTQEAGVNTEAFF
TRBJ2-2	TRBV15	CATSTGLTTGELFF
TRBJ1-6	TRBV5-1	CASSLGAPGERTSPLHF
TRBJ1-1	TRBV5-1	CASSFGFRVLGTEAFF
TRBJ2-6	TRBV5-1	CASITLAGEKSGANVLTF
TRBJ1-1	TRBV7-8	CASSLEGDSYPNTEAFF